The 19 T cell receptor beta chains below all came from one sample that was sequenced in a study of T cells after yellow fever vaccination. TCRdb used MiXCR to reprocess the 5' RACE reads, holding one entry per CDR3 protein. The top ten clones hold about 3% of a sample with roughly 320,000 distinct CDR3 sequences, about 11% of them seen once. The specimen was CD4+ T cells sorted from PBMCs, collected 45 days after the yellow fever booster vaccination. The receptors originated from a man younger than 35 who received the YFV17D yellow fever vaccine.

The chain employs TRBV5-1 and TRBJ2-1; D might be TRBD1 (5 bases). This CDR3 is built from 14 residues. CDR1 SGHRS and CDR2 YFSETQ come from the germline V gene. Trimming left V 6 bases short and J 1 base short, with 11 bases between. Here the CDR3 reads CASKPQVSYNEQFF. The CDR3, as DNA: TGCGCCAGCAAACCACAGGTATCCTACAATGAGCAGTTCTTC.

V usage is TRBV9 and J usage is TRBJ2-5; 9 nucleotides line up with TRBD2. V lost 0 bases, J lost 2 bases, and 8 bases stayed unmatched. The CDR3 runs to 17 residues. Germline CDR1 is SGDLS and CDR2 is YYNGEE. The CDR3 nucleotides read TGTGCCAGCAGCGTAGCCCCGCAGGCGGGGGGGCAAGAGACCCAGTACTTC. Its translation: CASSVAPQAGGQETQYF.

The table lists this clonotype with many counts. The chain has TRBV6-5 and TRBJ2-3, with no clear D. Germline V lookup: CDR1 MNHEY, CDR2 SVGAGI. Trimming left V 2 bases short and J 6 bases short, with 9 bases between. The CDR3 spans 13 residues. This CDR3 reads CASSYPAADTQYF. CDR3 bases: TGTGCCAGCAGTTACCCTGCCGCCGATACGCAGTATTTT.

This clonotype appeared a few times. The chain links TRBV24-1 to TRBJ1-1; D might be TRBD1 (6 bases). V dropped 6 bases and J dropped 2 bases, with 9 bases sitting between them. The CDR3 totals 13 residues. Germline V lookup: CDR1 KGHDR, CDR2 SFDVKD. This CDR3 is CATSYRENTEAFF. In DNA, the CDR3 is TGTGCCACCAGTTACAGGGAAAACACTGAAGCTTTCTTT.

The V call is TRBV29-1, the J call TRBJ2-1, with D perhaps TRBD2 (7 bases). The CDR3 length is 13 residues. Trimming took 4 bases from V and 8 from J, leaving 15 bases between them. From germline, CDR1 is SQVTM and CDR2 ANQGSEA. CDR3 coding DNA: TGCAGCGTTGCTGGGGGGGACAAGGATGAGCAGTTCTTC. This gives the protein CSVAGGDKDEQFF.

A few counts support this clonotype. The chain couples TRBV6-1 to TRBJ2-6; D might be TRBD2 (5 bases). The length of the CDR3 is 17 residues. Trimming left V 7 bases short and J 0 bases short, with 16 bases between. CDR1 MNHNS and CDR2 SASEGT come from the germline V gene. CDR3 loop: CASTFYGESSGANVLTF. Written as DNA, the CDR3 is TGTGCCAGCACTTTCTACGGGGAGAGCTCTGGGGCCAACGTCCTGACTTTC.

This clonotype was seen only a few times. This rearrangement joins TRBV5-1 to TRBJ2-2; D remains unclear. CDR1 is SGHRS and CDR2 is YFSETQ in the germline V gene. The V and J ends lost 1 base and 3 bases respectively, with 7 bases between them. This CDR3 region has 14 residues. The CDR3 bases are TGCGCCAGCAGCTTGACGGCCCACACCGGGGAGCTGTTTTTT. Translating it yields CASSLTAHTGELFF.

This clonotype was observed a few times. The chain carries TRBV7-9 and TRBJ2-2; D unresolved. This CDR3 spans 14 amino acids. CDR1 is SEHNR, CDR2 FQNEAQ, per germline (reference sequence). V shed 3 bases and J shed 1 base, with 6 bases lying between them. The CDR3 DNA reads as TGTGCCAGCAGCTTGACACAGAACACCGGGGAGCTGTTTTTT. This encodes CASSLTQNTGELFF. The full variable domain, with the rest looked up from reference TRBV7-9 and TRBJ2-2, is DTGVSQNPRHKITKRGQNVTFRCDPISEHNRLYWYRQTLGQGPEFLTYFQNEAQLEKSRLLSDRFSAERPKGSFSTLEIQRTEQGDSAMYLCASSLTQNTGELFFGEGSRLTVL.

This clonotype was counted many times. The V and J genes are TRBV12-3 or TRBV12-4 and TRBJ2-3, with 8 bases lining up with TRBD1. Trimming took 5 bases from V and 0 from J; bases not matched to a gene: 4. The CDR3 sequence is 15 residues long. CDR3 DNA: TGTGCCAGCAGTCGACAGGGGCTTAGCACAGATACGCAGTATTTT. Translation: CASSRQGLSTDTQYF.

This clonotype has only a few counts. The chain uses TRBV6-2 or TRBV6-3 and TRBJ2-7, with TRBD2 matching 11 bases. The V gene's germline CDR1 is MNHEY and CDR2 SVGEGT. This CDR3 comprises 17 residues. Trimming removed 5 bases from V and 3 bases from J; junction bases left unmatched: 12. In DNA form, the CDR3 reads TGTGCCAGCAGTGCGGCCCGAACTAGCGGGAGCTACTACGAGCAGTACTTC. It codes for CASSAARTSGSYYEQYF.

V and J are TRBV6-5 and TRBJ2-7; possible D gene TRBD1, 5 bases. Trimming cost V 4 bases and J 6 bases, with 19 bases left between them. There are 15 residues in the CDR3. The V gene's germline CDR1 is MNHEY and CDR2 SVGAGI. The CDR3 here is CASSSYPRTTAEQYF. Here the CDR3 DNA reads TGTGCCAGCAGTTCGTACCCTAGGACAACGGCCGAGCAGTACTTC.

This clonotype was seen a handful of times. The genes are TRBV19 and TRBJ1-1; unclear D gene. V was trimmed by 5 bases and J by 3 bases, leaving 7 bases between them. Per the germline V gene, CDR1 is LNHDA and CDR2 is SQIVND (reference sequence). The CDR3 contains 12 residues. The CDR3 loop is CASSDRDTEAFF. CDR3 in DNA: TGTGCCAGTAGTGACCGGGACACTGAAGCTTTCTTT.

CDR3 DNA sequence: TGTGCCAGCAGCACCCGGGACAGAGTCTCTGAAGCTTTCTTT. This encodes CASSTRDRVSEAFF. This chain uses TRBV5-4 with TRBJ1-1; TRBD1 agrees at 7 bases. With 4 bases clipped from V and 6 bases from J, the junction kept 9 bases outside the gene matches. This CDR3 is built from 14 residues. Germline assignment: CDR1 SGHNT and CDR2 YYREEE (reference sequence).

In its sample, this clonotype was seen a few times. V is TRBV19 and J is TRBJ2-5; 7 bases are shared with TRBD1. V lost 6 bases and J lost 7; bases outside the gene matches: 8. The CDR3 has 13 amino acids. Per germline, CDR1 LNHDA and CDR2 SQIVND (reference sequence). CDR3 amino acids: CASSRGQDGTQYF. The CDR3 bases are TGTGCCAGTAGCCGAGGACAGGATGGGACCCAGTACTTC.

The chain's CDR3 is CSARGLAGEAFF. CDR3 bases: TGCAGTGCTAGAGGACTAGCGGGGGAAGCATTCTTC. The chain links TRBV20-1 to TRBJ2-1; 12 bases map to TRBD2. Trimming at V came to 1 base and at J to 16 bases, leaving 5 bases not matched to a gene. The CDR3 has 12 amino acids. Germline CDR1 is DFQATT and CDR2 is SNEGSKA (reference sequence).

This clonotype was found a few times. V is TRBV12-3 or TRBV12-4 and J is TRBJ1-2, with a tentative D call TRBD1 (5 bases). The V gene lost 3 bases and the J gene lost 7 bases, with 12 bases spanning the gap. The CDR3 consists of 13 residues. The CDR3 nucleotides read TGTGCCAGCAGTTTTTTGGGGGTTCTTGGCTACACCTTC. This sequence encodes CASSFLGVLGYTF.

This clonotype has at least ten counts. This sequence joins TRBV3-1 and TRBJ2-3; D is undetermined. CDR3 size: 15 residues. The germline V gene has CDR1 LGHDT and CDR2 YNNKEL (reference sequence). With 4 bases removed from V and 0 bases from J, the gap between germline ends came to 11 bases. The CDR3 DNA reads TGTGCCAGCAGCCGGGTTGTTGCTAGCACAGATACGCAGTATTTT. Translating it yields CASSRVVASTDTQYF.

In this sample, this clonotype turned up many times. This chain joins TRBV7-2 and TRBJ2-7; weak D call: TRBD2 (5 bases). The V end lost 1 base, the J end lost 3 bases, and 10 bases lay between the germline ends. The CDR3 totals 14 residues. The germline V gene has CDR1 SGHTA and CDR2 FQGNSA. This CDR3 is CASSLGFGVYEQYV. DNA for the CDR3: TGTGCCAGCAGCTTAGGTTTCGGGGTCTACGAGCAGTACGTC.

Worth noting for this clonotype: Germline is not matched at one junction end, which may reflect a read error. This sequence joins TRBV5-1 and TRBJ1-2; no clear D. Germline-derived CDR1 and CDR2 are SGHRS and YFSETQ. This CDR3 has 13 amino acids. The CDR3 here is CASSPAEGEGYAF. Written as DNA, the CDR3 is TGCGCCAGCAGCCCGGCGGAGGGTGAGGGCTACGCCTTC. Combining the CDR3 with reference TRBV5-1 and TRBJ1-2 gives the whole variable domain KAGVTQTPRYLIKTRGQQVTLSCSPISGHRSVSWYQQTPGQGLQFLFEYFSETQRNKGNFPGRFSGRQFSNSRSEMNVSTLELGDSALYLCASSPAEGEGYAFGSGTRLTVV.